This is a list of T cell receptor beta chains from one sample in a study of shared clonotypes between healthy human individuals. Repertoires were generated with immunoSEQ multiplex PCR, while TCRdb's copy carries only in-frame clones and drops some. The table shows 2 million to 2.5 million clones, with almost 96% occurring only once. Source material: naive CD4+ T cells sorted from blood. The receptor set was obtained from a man aged 18 to 30 in good health. Both conserved end residues are part of each CDR3. A D gene is named only where the DNA matches it firmly.

V: TRBV28; J: TRBJ1-3; D: TRBD1; DNA: TGTGCCAGCAGTTTCCCCGGGACAGTCATCTCTGGAAACACCATATATTTT; CDR3: CASSFPGTVISGNTIYF
V: TRBV9; J: TRBJ1-6; D: -; DNA: TGTGCCAGCAGCGTAGGAGGGCGTTCACCCCTCCACTTT; CDR3: CASSVGGRSPLHF
V: TRBV7-9; J: TRBJ1-1; D: -; DNA: TGTGCCAGCAAATCTCAGATGAACACTGAAGCTTTCTTT; CDR3: CASKSQMNTEAFF
V: TRBV6-1; J: TRBJ1-4; D: -; DNA: TGTGCCAGCAGCCCTAGGACAGATCCTGAAAAACTGTTTTTT; CDR3: CASSPRTDPEKLFF
V: TRBV27; J: TRBJ2-4; D: -; DNA: TGTGCCAGCAGTTTTGTTCAGGGGCTATCAAACATTCAGTACTTC; CDR3: CASSFVQGLSNIQYF
V: TRBV11-2; J: TRBJ2-7; D: -; DNA: TGTGCCAGCAGCGGAAATCGTGCAGGGACCTACGAGCAGTACTTC; CDR3: CASSGNRAGTYEQYF
V: TRBV6-5; J: TRBJ2-1; D: -; DNA: TGTGCCAGCAGTTACTCGAGATGGGGGGCTAGGAATGAGCAGTTCTTC; CDR3: CASSYSRWGARNEQFF
V: TRBV20-1; J: TRBJ2-2; D: -; DNA: TGCAGTGCTAGTCGCCCCGGGGAGCTGTTTTTT; CDR3: CSASRPGELFF
V: TRBV7-9; J: TRBJ2-5; D: -; DNA: TGTGCCAGCAGCTTAGCCCCCAGTAAAGAGACCCAGTACTTC; CDR3: CASSLAPSKETQYF
V: TRBV6-1; J: TRBJ1-5; D: TRBD1; DNA: TGTGCCAGCAGTGAAACCCTCTGGACAGGATACCAGCCCCAGCATTTT; CDR3: CASSETLWTGYQPQHF
V: TRBV5-5; J: TRBJ1-5; D: TRBD1; DNA: TGTGCCAGCAGCCCGGGACAGGGCCCTAGCAATCAGCCCCAGCATTTT; CDR3: CASSPGQGPSNQPQHF